This T cell receptor (beta chain) was observed in a study of shared clonotypes between healthy human individuals. Data came from immunoSEQ multiplex PCR; TCRdb stores just in-frame clones and leaves some out. The repertoire consists of more than 2,000,000 clones, with approximately 95% occurring once and the leading ten covering about 0.37%. Looked up from germline, CDR1 is MNHEY and CDR2 is SVGAGI. CDR3 length: 15 residues. V dropped 0 bases and J dropped 4 bases, with 10 bases sitting between them. The TCR comes from a man between 18 and 29 years old in good health. Some clones in this sample may be carry-over from other donors' samples. Sample: naive CD4+ T cells from PBMCs. Documented subset: CD45RA+ positively selected. The rearrangement joins TRBV6-5 to TRBJ2-1; D might be TRBD1 (6 bases). Here the CDR3 DNA reads TGTGCCAGCAGTTACTCACAGGGCGGATACAATGAGCAGTTCTTC. Translation gives CASSYSQGGYNEQFF.